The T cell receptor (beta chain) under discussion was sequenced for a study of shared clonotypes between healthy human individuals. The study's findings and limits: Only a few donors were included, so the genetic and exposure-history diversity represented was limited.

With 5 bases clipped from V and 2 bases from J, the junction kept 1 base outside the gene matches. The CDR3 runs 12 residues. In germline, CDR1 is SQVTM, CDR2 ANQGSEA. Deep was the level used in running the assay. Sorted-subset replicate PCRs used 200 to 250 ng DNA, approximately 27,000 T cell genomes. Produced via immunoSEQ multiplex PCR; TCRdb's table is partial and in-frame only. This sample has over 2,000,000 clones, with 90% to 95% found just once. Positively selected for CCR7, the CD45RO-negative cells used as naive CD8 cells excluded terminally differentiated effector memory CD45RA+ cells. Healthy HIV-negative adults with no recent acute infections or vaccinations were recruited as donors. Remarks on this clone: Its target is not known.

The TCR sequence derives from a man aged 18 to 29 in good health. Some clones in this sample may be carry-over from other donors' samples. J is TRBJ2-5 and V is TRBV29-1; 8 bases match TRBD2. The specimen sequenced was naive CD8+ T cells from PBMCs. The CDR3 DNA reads TGCAGCGTTTTAGCGGGACAAGAGACCCAGTACTTC. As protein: CSVLAGQETQYF.